This TCR beta chain came from a study of beta chain features in type 1 diabetes. Whole-study results and caveats: Across all four CD4+ subsets, people with type 1 diabetes showed modestly shorter TCRB CDR3s. The VDJ junctions of type 1 diabetes patients carried fewer insertions and more deletions. Sequencing of cDNA might inflate the share of cells that strongly express TCR. No resolution was reached here on whether HLA type influences TCRB rearrangement.

The germline gives CDR1 SEHNR, CDR2 FQNEAQ (reference sequence). CDR3 length: 13 amino acids. Trimming removed 6 bases at V and 3 bases at J, with 9 bases between. Reverse transcribing all isolated RNA meant expressed TCRB transcripts were sequenced. Profiling relied on immunoSEQ multiplex PCR, and the TCRdb table lists in-frame clones only, not all of them. Here the sample spans about 370,000 clones, 9.6% being singletons. This clone turned up a few times. Its antigen is not identified. Input material: central memory CD4+ T cells from blood. The origin of this receptor is a man aged 25-45 years with type 1 diabetes. The V call is TRBV7-9, the J call TRBJ1-5, with D uncertain. The CDR3 DNA is TGTGCCAGCAGGGGAGGCGACAATCAGCCCCAGCATTTT. Translation: CASRGGDNQPQHF.